This T cell receptor beta chain was captured by sequencing in a study of blood T cell repertoires in COVID-19. Study details: The origin of the acute and convalescent COVID-19 samples was the United States, Italy and Spain.

Trimming pared 4 bases from V and 4 bases from J, leaving 17 bases between. This CDR3 is built from 15 residues. CDR1 is SGDLS and CDR2 is YYNGEE in the germline V gene. Per the authors' pipeline: Estimates of nucleated cell counts were drawn from the amplification of reference gene primers. Data came from immunoSEQ multiplex PCR; TCRdb stores just in-frame clones and leaves some out. Clone size and the V and J calls come from that table; the DNA yielded D and trimming. Of approximately 70,000 clones detected, 90% appear once; the ten largest clones hold 5.1%. The TCR was taken from a woman under 30 with acute or convalescent COVID-19. The material sequenced was peripheral blood. The V gene is TRBV9, the J gene TRBJ1-2, with a weak D call TRBD1 (6 bases). In nucleotides, the CDR3 is TGTGCCAGCAGCTCCACAGGGCCAGGGGCCTATGGCTACACCTTC. Protein: CASSSTGPGAYGYTF.